The clone carrying this T cell receptor beta chain was observed at least ten times. This record belongs to a study of breast tumors, draining lymph nodes, adjacent tissues. The CDR3 loop spans 15 amino acids. J lost 1 base, V lost 1 base, and 3 bases had no gene match. The V gene's germline CDR1 is LGHDT and CDR2 YNNKEL (reference sequence). Axillary draining lymph nodes of breast cancer patients supplied the node samples. TCRdb ran MiXCR on the multiplex PCR reads and lists one entry per CDR3 protein. Altogether fewer than 300,000 distinct CDR3 sequences are present, roughly 30% being singletons, with the ten largest covering roughly 1.5%.

The V call is TRBV3-1, the J call TRBJ2-5; TRBD1 matches 7 bases. The clonotype was recovered from a female donor with breast cancer. Some clones in this sample may be carry-over from other donors' samples. Input material: axillary lymph node tissue. CDR3 sequence reads: CASSQVGTVQETQYF. Written as DNA, the CDR3 is TGTGCCAGCAGCCAAGTGGGGACAGTCCAAGAGACCCAGTACTTC.